A selection of T cell receptor beta chains follows, all from one sample in a study of blood T cells in healthy people across ages. MiXCR, run by TCRdb on the 5' RACE reads, gives a single entry per CDR3 protein. The data contain more than 800,000 distinct CDR3 sequences, more than 25% of them singletons. Source material: blood. All receptors derive from a woman older than 75 in good health. The CDR3 runs from the conserved cysteine through the conserved F or W. Fields, in order: J gene, D gene, V gene, CDR3 length, clone size, CDR3 DNA, CDR3 protein. The D gene is left open where the match is weak. Part of the rows lack a size; the others show once, few, many or a class for expanded clones.

j_gene: TRBJ2-2; d_gene: -; v_gene: TRBV5-5; len: 15; abundance: few; CDR3nt: TGTGCCAGCAGCTTGGGGCTAGTAGACACCGGGGAGCTGTTTTTT; CDR3aa: CASSLGLVDTGELFF
j_gene: TRBJ2-2; d_gene: TRBD2; v_gene: TRBV20-1; len: 17; abundance: -; CDR3nt: TGCAGTGCTAGCAGGGTCAGAAGACTAGCGAACACCGGGGAGCGGTTTTTT; CDR3aa: CSASRVRRLANTGERFF
j_gene: TRBJ1-2; d_gene: -; v_gene: TRBV6-1; len: 13; abundance: -; CDR3nt: TGTGCCAGCAGTGGCTGGGATGACTCTGCCTACACCTTC; CDR3aa: CASSGWDDSAYTF
j_gene: TRBJ1-1; d_gene: -; v_gene: TRBV20-1; len: 13; abundance: -; CDR3nt: TGCAGTGCTAGAATTCAGGGCAGGAATGAAGCTTTCTTT; CDR3aa: CSARIQGRNEAFF
j_gene: TRBJ2-7; d_gene: -; v_gene: TRBV5-1; len: 13; abundance: many; CDR3nt: TGCGCCAGCAGCTTGAGTCTAGCCTACGAGCAGTACTTC; CDR3aa: CASSLSLAYEQYF
j_gene: TRBJ2-3; d_gene: TRBD2; v_gene: TRBV12-3/TRBV12-4; len: 17; abundance: -; CDR3nt: TGTGCCAGCAGTAAACGACTAGCGGGGGGGTCCACAGATACGCAGTATTTT; CDR3aa: CASSKRLAGGSTDTQYF
j_gene: TRBJ2-7; d_gene: -; v_gene: TRBV11-2; len: 15; abundance: -; CDR3nt: TGTGCCAGCAGCCTGTCGACAGCCGCGTCCGGGGAGCAATACTTC; CDR3aa: CASSLSTAASGEQYF
j_gene: TRBJ2-6; d_gene: TRBD1; v_gene: TRBV28; len: 16; abundance: -; CDR3nt: TGTGCCAGCGAAGGGGACAGGATCTCTGGGGCCAACGTCCTGACTTTC; CDR3aa: CASEGDRISGANVLTF
j_gene: TRBJ1-1; d_gene: TRBD1; v_gene: TRBV10-3; len: 16; abundance: few; CDR3nt: TGTGCCATCAGTGAGTCTGTGACAGGGATGAACACTGAAGCTTTCTTT; CDR3aa: CAISESVTGMNTEAFF
j_gene: TRBJ2-7; d_gene: TRBD2; v_gene: TRBV5-1; len: 15; abundance: -; CDR3nt: TGCGCCAGCAGCTACGGGGGGACTTCAACCTACGAGCAGTACTTC; CDR3aa: CASSYGGTSTYEQYF
j_gene: TRBJ1-2; d_gene: TRBD1; v_gene: TRBV7-8; len: 18; abundance: -; CDR3nt: TGTGCCAGCAGCTACAGGGGGAGAAAAGGACAGGGCGAGGGGGGCTACACCTTC; CDR3aa: CASSYRGRKGQGEGGYTF
j_gene: TRBJ2-3; d_gene: -; v_gene: TRBV7-2; len: 16; abundance: many; CDR3nt: TGTGCCAGCAGCTTTCTTGGTACTCTCCCCACAGATACGCAGTATTTT; CDR3aa: CASSFLGTLPTDTQYF
j_gene: TRBJ2-3; d_gene: TRBD1; v_gene: TRBV2; len: 16; abundance: many; CDR3nt: TGTGCCAGCAGGGCTCGGACAGGGGGAATCACAGATACGCAGTATTTT; CDR3aa: CASRARTGGITDTQYF
j_gene: TRBJ2-7; d_gene: -; v_gene: TRBV11-2; len: 14; abundance: -; CDR3nt: TGTGCCAGCAGTCAGGAGTCGAGCTCCTACGAGCAGTACTTC; CDR3aa: CASSQESSSYEQYF
j_gene: TRBJ2-7; d_gene: TRBD1; v_gene: TRBV7-2; len: 14; abundance: many; CDR3nt: TGTGCCAGCAGCGCAACAGGGGGAACCTACGAGCAGTACTTC; CDR3aa: CASSATGGTYEQYF
j_gene: TRBJ2-3; d_gene: -; v_gene: TRBV29-1; len: 15; abundance: many; CDR3nt: TGCAGCGTTGCAGTCCGGGCAGGGTTCGCAGATACGCAGTATTTT; CDR3aa: CSVAVRAGFADTQYF
j_gene: TRBJ2-2; d_gene: -; v_gene: TRBV11-2; len: 15; abundance: few; CDR3nt: TGTGCCAGCACCCGGGAACATACGAACACCGGGGAGCTGTTTTTT; CDR3aa: CASTREHTNTGELFF
j_gene: TRBJ1-1; d_gene: TRBD1; v_gene: TRBV3-1; len: 15; abundance: -; CDR3nt: TGTGCCAGCAGCCAGGGGACAGGGGGCTTCACTGAAGCTTTCTTT; CDR3aa: CASSQGTGGFTEAFF
j_gene: TRBJ2-1; d_gene: TRBD2; v_gene: TRBV7-2; len: 16; abundance: -; CDR3nt: TGCGCCAGCAGCGAATGGGGCGGGGGGGCGGACAATGAGCAGTTCTTC; CDR3aa: CASSEWGGGADNEQFF
j_gene: TRBJ1-2; d_gene: -; v_gene: TRBV6-5; len: 14; abundance: -; CDR3nt: TGTGCCAGCAGCCCTACAGGATTTACCTATGGCTACACCTTC; CDR3aa: CASSPTGFTYGYTF
j_gene: TRBJ2-6; d_gene: -; v_gene: TRBV30; len: 16; abundance: few; CDR3nt: TGTGCCTGGAGTGTAAGTAGGGTCTCTGGGGCCAACGTCCTGACTTTC; CDR3aa: CAWSVSRVSGANVLTF
j_gene: TRBJ2-1; d_gene: -; v_gene: TRBV13; len: 11; abundance: -; CDR3nt: TGTGCCAGCAGCTTTGAACGGGAGTCGTTCTTC; CDR3aa: CASSFERESFF
j_gene: TRBJ2-2; d_gene: -; v_gene: TRBV6-5; len: 14; abundance: many; CDR3nt: TGTGCCAGCAGTTACTCGGGGGGGCCCGGGGAGCTGTTTTTT; CDR3aa: CASSYSGGPGELFF
j_gene: TRBJ2-3; d_gene: -; v_gene: TRBV13; len: 16; abundance: many; CDR3nt: TGTGCCAGCACCCACCGAACAAGGAGACTCACAGATACGCAGTATTTT; CDR3aa: CASTHRTRRLTDTQYF
j_gene: TRBJ2-6; d_gene: -; v_gene: TRBV7-2; len: 15; abundance: many; CDR3nt: TGTGCCAGCAGCTTAGCAGGGATTGGGGCCAACGTCCTGACTTTC; CDR3aa: CASSLAGIGANVLTF
j_gene: TRBJ2-6; d_gene: -; v_gene: TRBV7-2; len: 17; abundance: -; CDR3nt: TGTGCCAACCAGGGGTTGGACTACAAATCTGGGGCCAACGTCCTGACTTTC; CDR3aa: CANQGLDYKSGANVLTF
j_gene: TRBJ2-6; d_gene: TRBD1; v_gene: TRBV12-3/TRBV12-4; len: 17; abundance: many; CDR3nt: TGTGCCAGCAGTTCGCCCACAGGGGACACTGGGGCCAACGTCCTGACTTTC; CDR3aa: CASSSPTGDTGANVLTF
j_gene: TRBJ1-1; d_gene: -; v_gene: TRBV10-2; len: 13; abundance: many; CDR3nt: TGCGCCAGCTCAAGGGTACGGGACACTGAAGCTTTCTTT; CDR3aa: CASSRVRDTEAFF
j_gene: TRBJ2-1; d_gene: TRBD1; v_gene: TRBV7-9; len: 15; abundance: many; CDR3nt: TGTGCCAGCAGCTTGACAGGGGGCGAGAACAATGAGCAGTTCTTC; CDR3aa: CASSLTGGENNEQFF
j_gene: TRBJ2-7; d_gene: -; v_gene: TRBV6-5; len: 12; abundance: -; CDR3nt: TGTGCCAGCAATCCGGGGGGCAACGAGCAGTACTTC; CDR3aa: CASNPGGNEQYF
j_gene: TRBJ2-7; d_gene: TRBD1; v_gene: TRBV28; len: 15; abundance: many; CDR3nt: TGTGCCAGCAGAACCGGGACAGATGGAACCTACGAGCAGTACTTC; CDR3aa: CASRTGTDGTYEQYF
j_gene: TRBJ2-2; d_gene: -; v_gene: TRBV5-1; len: 13; abundance: many; CDR3nt: TGCGCCAGCACCGGTACGAACACCGGGGAGCTGTTTTTT; CDR3aa: CASTGTNTGELFF
j_gene: TRBJ1-1; d_gene: -; v_gene: TRBV18; len: 14; abundance: few; CDR3nt: TGTGCCAGCTCACCAACTCCTTCAGGGAGTGAAGCTTTCTTT; CDR3aa: CASSPTPSGSEAFF
j_gene: TRBJ2-1; d_gene: TRBD1; v_gene: TRBV7-8; len: 11; abundance: -; CDR3nt: TGTGCCAGCAGCTCCACAGGGGAAGGGTTCTTC; CDR3aa: CASSSTGEGFF
j_gene: TRBJ2-5; d_gene: -; v_gene: TRBV20-1; len: 14; abundance: many; CDR3nt: TGCAGTGCTAGAGATTGGGGGCTAGGAGAGACCCAGTACTTC; CDR3aa: CSARDWGLGETQYF
j_gene: TRBJ2-7; d_gene: -; v_gene: TRBV12-3/TRBV12-4; len: 15; abundance: -; CDR3nt: TGTGCCAGCAGTTCGTCGTGGGTCGCTGTCTACGAGCAGTACTTC; CDR3aa: CASSSSWVAVYEQYF
j_gene: TRBJ2-1; d_gene: -; v_gene: TRBV5-1; len: 14; abundance: -; CDR3nt: TGCGCCAGCAGCTTGGTATCTAGCTCCAATGAGCAGTTCTTC; CDR3aa: CASSLVSSSNEQFF
j_gene: TRBJ1-4; d_gene: -; v_gene: TRBV2; len: 16; abundance: -; CDR3nt: TGTGCCAGCAGCGACCCGGGAAGGGACCATCGGGAAAAACTGTTTTTT; CDR3aa: CASSDPGRDHREKLFF
j_gene: TRBJ1-2; d_gene: TRBD1; v_gene: TRBV20-1; len: 13; abundance: many; CDR3nt: TGCAGTGCTCATAAGGGACAGGGGGTAGGCTACACCTTC; CDR3aa: CSAHKGQGVGYTF
j_gene: TRBJ2-3; d_gene: -; v_gene: TRBV6-5; len: 13; abundance: many; CDR3nt: TGTGCCAGCAGAAATAGCGGCACAGATACGCAGTATTTT; CDR3aa: CASRNSGTDTQYF
j_gene: TRBJ2-2; d_gene: -; v_gene: TRBV7-9; len: 17; abundance: few; CDR3nt: TGTGCCAGCAGCTACAGATATGGGTACTCGAACACCGGGGAGCTGTTTTTT; CDR3aa: CASSYRYGYSNTGELFF